This is a list of T cell receptor beta chains from one sample in a study of CD8 T cells in ankylosing spondylitis. MiXCR, applied by TCRdb to the 5' RACE reads, yields one record per CDR3 protein. The sample contains under 300,000 distinct CDR3 sequences, roughly 10% of which appear only once. Source material: blood, either unsorted or a sorted T cell fraction (not recorded which). The receptors derive from a male donor with ankylosing spondylitis or in good health (not recorded which). Each CDR3 is given with its conserved first and last residue. D genes are given only for firm matches. Clone size is given for some rows only: seen once, a few or many times, or a class if the clone is expanded.

J gene | clone size | D gene | V gene | CDR3 DNA | CDR3 protein
TRBJ1-4 | - | - | TRBV5-6 | TGTGCCAGCAGCTTGAAAGCAACTAATGAAAAACTGTTTTTT | CASSLKATNEKLFF
TRBJ1-3 | few | - | TRBV7-9 | TGTGCCAGCAGCTTAGTCCGTGGACCGCGCTCTGGAAACACCATATATTTT | CASSLVRGPRSGNTIYF
TRBJ1-5 | - | - | TRBV19 | TGTGCCAGTAGTATAACCGATGGTGGTCAGCCCCAGCATTTT | CASSITDGGQPQHF
TRBJ2-3 | many | TRBD2 | TRBV7-2 | TGTGCCAGCAGCTTAGAGCTAGCGGGGGGGCCCTTGGATACGCAGTATTTT | CASSLELAGGPLDTQYF
TRBJ2-1 | many | - | TRBV5-1 | TGCGCCAGCAGCTCGACAGACAATGAGCAGTTCTTC | CASSSTDNEQFF
TRBJ2-3 | many | TRBD2 | TRBV9 | TGTGCCAGCAGCCCCCGGACTAGCGTGATCACAGATACGCAGTATTTT | CASSPRTSVITDTQYF
TRBJ1-6 | few | TRBD1 | TRBV7-6 | TGTGCCAGCAGCCGGGGACAGGGGGGGAGCTCCTATAATTCACCCCTCCACTTT | CASSRGQGGSSYNSPLHF
TRBJ2-1 | many | - | TRBV5-1 | TGCGCCAGCAGCTTGGCGTCCGGTGGTGAGCAGTTCTTC | CASSLASGGEQFF
TRBJ1-1 | few | - | TRBV10-3 | TGTGCCTCCCGGGCAGAGAGGAACACTGAAGCTTTCTTT | CASRAERNTEAFF
TRBJ2-2 | few | TRBD1 | TRBV5-1 | TGCGCCAGCAGCTTGGGTCCGACAGGGACCACCGGGGAGCTGTTTTTT | CASSLGPTGTTGELFF
TRBJ2-1 | many | - | TRBV12-3/TRBV12-4 | TGTGCCAGCACCCTAGGGGCGGTTTACAATGAGCAGTTCTTC | CASTLGAVYNEQFF
TRBJ1-5 | - | - | TRBV4-1 | TGCGCCAGCAGCCAAGAGGCCGAAGATATAAATCAGCCCCAGCATTTT | CASSQEAEDINQPQHF
TRBJ1-6 | many | TRBD1 | TRBV6-4 | TGTGCCAGCAGTGCGACAGGGGACAATAATTCACCCCTCCACTTT | CASSATGDNNSPLHF
TRBJ1-1 | many | TRBD1 | TRBV12-3/TRBV12-4 | TGTGCCAGCAGTACCCGGGACAGGGGGACGAACACTGAAGCTTTCTTT | CASSTRDRGTNTEAFF
TRBJ2-1 | many | - | TRBV12-3/TRBV12-4 | TGTGCCAGCAGTTTGTCTCGAAGACTCTCCTACAATGAGCAGTTCTTC | CASSLSRRLSYNEQFF
TRBJ1-6 | few | - | TRBV28 | TGTGCCAGCAGTTTATTCTACGGAAAGGGGAATTCACCCCTCCACTTT | CASSLFYGKGNSPLHF
TRBJ1-3 | - | - | TRBV7-2 | TGTGCCAGCAGCTTAGTCGCGATGAGCTCTGGAAACACCATATATTTT | CASSLVAMSSGNTIYF
TRBJ2-5 | many | - | TRBV12-3/TRBV12-4 | TGTGCCAGCAGCTCTCTGGAGACCCAGTACTTC | CASSSLETQYF